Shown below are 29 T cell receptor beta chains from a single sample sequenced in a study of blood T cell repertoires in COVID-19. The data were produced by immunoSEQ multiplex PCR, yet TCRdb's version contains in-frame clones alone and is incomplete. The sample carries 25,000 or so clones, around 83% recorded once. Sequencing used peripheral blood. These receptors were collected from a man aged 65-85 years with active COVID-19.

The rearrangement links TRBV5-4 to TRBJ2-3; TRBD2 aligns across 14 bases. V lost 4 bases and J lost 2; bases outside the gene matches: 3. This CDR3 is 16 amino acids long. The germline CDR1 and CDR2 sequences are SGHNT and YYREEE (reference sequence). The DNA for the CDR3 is TGTGCCAGCAGCAAGGGACTAGCGGGGGTCACAGATACGCAGTATTTT. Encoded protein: CASSKGLAGVTDTQYF.

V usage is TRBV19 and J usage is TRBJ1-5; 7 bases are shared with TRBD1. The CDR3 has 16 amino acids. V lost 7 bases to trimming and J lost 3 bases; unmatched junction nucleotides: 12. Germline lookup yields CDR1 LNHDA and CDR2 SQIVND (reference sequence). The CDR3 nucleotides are TGTGCCAGTAACCCGGACAGGAGAATTTTCAATCAGCCCCAGCATTTT. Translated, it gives CASNPDRRIFNQPQHF.

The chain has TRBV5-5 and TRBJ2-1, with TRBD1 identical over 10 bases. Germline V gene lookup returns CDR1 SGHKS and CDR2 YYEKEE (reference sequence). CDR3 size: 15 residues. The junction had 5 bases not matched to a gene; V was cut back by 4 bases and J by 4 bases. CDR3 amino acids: CASSEGTGAYNEQFF. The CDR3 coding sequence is TGTGCCAGCAGCGAAGGGACAGGGGCGTACAATGAGCAGTTCTTC.

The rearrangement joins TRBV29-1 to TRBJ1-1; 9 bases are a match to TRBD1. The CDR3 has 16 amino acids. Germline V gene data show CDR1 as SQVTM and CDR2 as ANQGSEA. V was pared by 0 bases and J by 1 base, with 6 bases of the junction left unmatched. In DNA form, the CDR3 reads TGCAGCGTTGAAGACGACGACAGGGGGTGGAACACTGAAGCTTTCTTT. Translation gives CSVEDDDRGWNTEAFF.

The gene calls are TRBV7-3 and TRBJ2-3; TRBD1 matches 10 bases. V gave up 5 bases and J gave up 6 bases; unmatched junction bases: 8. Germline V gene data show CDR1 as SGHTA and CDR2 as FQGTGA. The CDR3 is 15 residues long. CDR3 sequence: CASSQHPGQGDTQYF. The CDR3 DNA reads TGTGCCAGCAGCCAACATCCGGGACAGGGGGATACGCAGTATTTT. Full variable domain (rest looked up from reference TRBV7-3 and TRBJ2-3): GAGVSQTPSNKVTEKGKYVELRCDPISGHTALYWYRQSLGQGPEFLIYFQGTGAADDSGLPNDRFFAVRPEGSVSTLKIQRTERGDSAVYLCASSQHPGQGDTQYFGPGTRLTVL.

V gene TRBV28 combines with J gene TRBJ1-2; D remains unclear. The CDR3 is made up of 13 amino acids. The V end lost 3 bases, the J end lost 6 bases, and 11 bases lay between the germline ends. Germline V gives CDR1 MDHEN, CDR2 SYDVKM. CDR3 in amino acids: CASSLTVGNGYTF. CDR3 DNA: TGTGCCAGCAGTTTGACCGTCGGGAATGGCTACACCTTC.

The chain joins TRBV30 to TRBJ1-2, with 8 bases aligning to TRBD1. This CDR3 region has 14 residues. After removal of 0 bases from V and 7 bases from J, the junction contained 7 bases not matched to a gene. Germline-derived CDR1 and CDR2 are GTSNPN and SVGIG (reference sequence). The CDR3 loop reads CAWSVGPGGFGYTF. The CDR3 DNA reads TGTGCCTGGAGTGTAGGGCCAGGGGGCTTTGGCTACACCTTC. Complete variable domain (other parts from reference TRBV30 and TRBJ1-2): SQTIHQWPATLVQPVGSPLSLECTVEGTSNPNLYWYRQAAGRGLQLLFYSVGIGQISSEVPQNLSASRPQDRQFILSSKKLLLSDSGFYLCAWSVGPGGFGYTFGSGTRLTVV.

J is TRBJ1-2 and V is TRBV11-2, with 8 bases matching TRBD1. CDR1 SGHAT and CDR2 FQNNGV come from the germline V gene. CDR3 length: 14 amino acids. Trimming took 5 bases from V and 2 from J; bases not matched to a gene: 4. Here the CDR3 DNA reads TGTGCCAGCAGCAACCGGGACAGGAACTATGGCTACACCTTC. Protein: CASSNRDRNYGYTF.

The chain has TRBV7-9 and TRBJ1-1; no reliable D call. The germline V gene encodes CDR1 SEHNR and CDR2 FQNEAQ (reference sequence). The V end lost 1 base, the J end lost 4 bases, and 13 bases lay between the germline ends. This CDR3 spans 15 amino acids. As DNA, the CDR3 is TGTGCCAGCAGCTTAGAGGAGGCTAGCGGCACTGAAGCTTTCTTT. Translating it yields CASSLEEASGTEAFF. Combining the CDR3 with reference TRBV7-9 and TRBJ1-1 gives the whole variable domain DTGVSQNPRHKITKRGQNVTFRCDPISEHNRLYWYRQTLGQGPEFLTYFQNEAQLEKSRLLSDRFSAERPKGSFSTLEIQRTEQGDSAMYLCASSLEEASGTEAFFGQGTRLTVV.

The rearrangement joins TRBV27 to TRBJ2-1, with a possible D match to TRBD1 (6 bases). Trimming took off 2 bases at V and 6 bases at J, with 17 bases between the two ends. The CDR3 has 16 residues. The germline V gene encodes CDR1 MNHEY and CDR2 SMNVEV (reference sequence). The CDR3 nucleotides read TGTGCCAGCAGTTTACGTGGGGACATTCGTCGCAATGAGCAGTTCTTC. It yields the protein CASSLRGDIRRNEQFF.

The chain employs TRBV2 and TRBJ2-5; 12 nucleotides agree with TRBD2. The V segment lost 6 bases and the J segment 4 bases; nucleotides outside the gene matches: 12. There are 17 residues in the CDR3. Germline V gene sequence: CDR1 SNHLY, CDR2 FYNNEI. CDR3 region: CASRNQPLAGGRETQYF. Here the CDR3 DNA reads TGTGCCAGCAGAAACCAACCTCTAGCGGGAGGGAGAGAGACCCAGTACTTC.

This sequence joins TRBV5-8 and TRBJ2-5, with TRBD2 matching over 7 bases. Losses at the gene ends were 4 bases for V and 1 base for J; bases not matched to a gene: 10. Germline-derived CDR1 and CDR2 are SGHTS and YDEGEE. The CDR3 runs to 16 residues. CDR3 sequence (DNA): TGTGCCAGCAGCCCGGGGGGACGAGCTATCCAAGAGACCCAGTACTTC. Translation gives CASSPGGRAIQETQYF.

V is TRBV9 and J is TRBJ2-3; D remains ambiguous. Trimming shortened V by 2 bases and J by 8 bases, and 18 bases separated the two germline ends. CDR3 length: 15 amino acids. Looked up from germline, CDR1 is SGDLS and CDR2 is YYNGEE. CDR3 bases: TGTGCCAGCAGCGTTCGACAAGGTACTGCGCGTACGCAGTATTTT. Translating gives CASSVRQGTARTQYF.

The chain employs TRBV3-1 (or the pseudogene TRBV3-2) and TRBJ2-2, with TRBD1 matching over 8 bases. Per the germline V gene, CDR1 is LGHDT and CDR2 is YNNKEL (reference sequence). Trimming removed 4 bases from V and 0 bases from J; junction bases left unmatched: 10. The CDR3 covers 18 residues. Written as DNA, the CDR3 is TGTGCCAGCAGCCGGTGGACAGGGATCCCTCCGAACACCGGGGAGCTGTTTTTT. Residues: CASSRWTGIPPNTGELFF.

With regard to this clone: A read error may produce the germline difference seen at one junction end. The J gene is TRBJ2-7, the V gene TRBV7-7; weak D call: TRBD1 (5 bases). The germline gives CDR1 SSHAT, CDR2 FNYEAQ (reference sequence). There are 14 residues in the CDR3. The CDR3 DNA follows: TGTGCTAGCAGCTTAGCTGGCAGGGCCTACGAGCAGTACTTC. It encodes CASSLAGRAYEQYF.

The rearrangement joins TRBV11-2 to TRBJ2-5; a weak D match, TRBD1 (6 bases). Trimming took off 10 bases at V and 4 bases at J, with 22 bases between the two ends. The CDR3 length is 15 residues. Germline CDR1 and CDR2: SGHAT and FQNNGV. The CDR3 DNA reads TGTGCCACCCCACTACCCCAGGGGATCGGAGAGACCCAGTACTTC. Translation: CATPLPQGIGETQYF.

CDR3 DNA sequence: TGTGCCAGCAGCGTAGTTGGAAACACCATATATTTT. Encoded protein: CASSVVGNTIYF. The V and J genes are TRBV2 and TRBJ1-3; D not resolved. This CDR3 is built from 12 residues. The germline CDR1 and CDR2 sequences are SNHLY and FYNNEI. V was shortened by 6 bases and J by 3 bases, with 6 bases between the two germline ends.

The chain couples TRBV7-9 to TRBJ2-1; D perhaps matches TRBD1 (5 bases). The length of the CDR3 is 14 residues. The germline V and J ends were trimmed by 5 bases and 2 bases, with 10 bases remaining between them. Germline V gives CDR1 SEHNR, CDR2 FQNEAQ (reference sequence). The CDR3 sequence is CASSPRQTYNEQFF. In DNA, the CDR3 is TGTGCCAGCAGCCCGCGACAGACCTACAATGAGCAGTTCTTC.

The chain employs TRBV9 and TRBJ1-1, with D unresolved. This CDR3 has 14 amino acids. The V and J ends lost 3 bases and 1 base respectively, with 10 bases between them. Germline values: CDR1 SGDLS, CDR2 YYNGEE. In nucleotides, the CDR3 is TGTGCCAGCAGCGGAGATCCCGGGAACACTGAAGCTTTCTTT. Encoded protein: CASSGDPGNTEAFF.

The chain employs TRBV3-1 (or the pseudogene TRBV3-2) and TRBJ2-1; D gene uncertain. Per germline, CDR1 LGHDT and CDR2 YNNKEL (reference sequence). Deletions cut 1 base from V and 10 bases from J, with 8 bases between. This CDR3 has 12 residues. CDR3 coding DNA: TGTGCCAGCAGCCAAGCATCGCAGGAGCAGTTCTTC. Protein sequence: CASSQASQEQFF.

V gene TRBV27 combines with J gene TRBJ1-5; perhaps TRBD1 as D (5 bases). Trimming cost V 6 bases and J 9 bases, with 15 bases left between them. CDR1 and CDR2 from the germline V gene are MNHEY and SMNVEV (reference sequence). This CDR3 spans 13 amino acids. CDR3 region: CASSSTVAGPQHF. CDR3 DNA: TGTGCCAGCAGCTCGACAGTGGCTGGGCCCCAGCATTTT.

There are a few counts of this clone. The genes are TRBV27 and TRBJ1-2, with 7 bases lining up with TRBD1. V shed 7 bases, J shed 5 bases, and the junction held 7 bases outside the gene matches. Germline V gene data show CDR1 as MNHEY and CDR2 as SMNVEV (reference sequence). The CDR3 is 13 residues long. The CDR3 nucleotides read TGTGCCAGCAAGAGGACAGGATCGTATGGCTACACCTTC. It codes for CASKRTGSYGYTF.

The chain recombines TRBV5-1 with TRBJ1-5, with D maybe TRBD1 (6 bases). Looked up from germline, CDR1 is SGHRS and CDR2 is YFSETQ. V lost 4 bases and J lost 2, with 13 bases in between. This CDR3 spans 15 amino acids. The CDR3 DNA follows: TGCGCCAGCAGCCCGACAGGAGTCCGCAATCAGCCCCAGCATTTT. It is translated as CASSPTGVRNQPQHF.

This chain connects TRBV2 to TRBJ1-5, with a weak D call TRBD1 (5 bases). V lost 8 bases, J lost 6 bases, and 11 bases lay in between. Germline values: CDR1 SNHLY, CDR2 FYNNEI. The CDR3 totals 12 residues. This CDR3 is CASQGVGQPQHF. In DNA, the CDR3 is TGTGCCAGCCAGGGCGTGGGTCAGCCCCAGCATTTT.

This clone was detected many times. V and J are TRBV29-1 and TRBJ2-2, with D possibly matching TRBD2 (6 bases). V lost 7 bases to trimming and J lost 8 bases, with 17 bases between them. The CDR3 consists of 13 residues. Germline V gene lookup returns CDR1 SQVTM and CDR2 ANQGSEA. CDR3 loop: CSGGGGERGELFF. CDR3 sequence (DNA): TGCAGCGGGGGCGGCGGGGAGAGAGGGGAGCTGTTTTTT.

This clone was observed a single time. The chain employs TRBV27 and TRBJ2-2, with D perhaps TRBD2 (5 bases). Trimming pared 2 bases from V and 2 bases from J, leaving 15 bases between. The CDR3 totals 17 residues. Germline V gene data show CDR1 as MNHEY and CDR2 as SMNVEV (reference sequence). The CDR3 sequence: CASSLPPLARNTGELFF. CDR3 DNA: TGTGCCAGCAGTTTACCTCCGCTAGCCCGAAACACCGGGGAGCTGTTTTTT.

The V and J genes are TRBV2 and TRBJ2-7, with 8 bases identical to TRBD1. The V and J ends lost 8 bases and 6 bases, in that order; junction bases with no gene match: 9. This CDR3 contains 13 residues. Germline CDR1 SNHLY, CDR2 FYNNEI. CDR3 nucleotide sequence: TGTGCCAGCGTCCGACAGGGGACAGGCGAGCAGTACTTC. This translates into CASVRQGTGEQYF.

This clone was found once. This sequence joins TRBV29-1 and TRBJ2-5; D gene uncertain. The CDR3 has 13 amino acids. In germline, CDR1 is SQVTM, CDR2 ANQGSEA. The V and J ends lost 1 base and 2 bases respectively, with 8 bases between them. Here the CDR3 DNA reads TGCAGCGTTGAAGTGGCAGATCAAGAGACCCAGTACTTC. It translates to CSVEVADQETQYF.

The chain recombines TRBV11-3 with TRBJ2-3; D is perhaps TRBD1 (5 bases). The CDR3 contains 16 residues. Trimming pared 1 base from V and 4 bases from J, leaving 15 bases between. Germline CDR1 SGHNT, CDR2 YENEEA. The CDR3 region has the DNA TGTGCCAGCAGCTTAGGTCGGGTGCAGGGCGCAGATACGCAGTATTTT. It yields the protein CASSLGRVQGADTQYF.